The 4 T cell receptor beta chains presented below share a single source sample, sequenced in a study of blood T cell repertoires in COVID-19 (dated by TCRdb to about 2020). Libraries came from the immunoSEQ multiplex PCR assay. TCRdb took over this immuneACCESS table, retaining in-frame rearrangements with V and J assigned. Such tables are incomplete; in checked studies, under half of the missing clones stem from an unresolved V gene, and the remainder is unexplained. The sample profile shows 300,000 to 400,000 clones; 70% to 90% of them were found once. Around 4% of the sample rests with the top ten. Source material: PBMCs or T cells enriched from blood (not recorded which). The receptors originated from a woman aged 40 to 50 with acute COVID-19.

This chain links TRBV27 with TRBJ2-7, with D tentatively TRBD2 (6 bases). CDR3 length: 17 residues. CDR1 and CDR2 (germline): MNHEY, SMNVEV (reference sequence). V lost 4 bases and J 2 bases, leaving 21 bases between the germline ends. The chain's CDR3 is CASSSLRKGLYPYEQYF. CDR3 in DNA: TGTGCCAGCAGTTCCCTTAGGAAGGGACTTTACCCCTACGAGCAGTACTTC.

This clone has only one observation. Here the CDR3 reads CASSLEGQANSPLHF. The CDR3 DNA follows: TGTGCCAGCAGCTTAGAGGGACAGGCTAATTCACCCCTCCACTTT. The rearrangement joins TRBV7-9 to TRBJ1-6; 8 bases fit TRBD1. Germline lookup yields CDR1 SEHNR and CDR2 FQNEAQ (reference sequence). V dropped 1 base and J dropped 6; count of bases not matched to a gene: 2. The CDR3 extends over 15 amino acids.

The chain is built from TRBV3-1 (or the pseudogene TRBV3-2) and TRBJ1-2; D gene uncertain. This CDR3 has 14 amino acids. From germline, CDR1 is LGHDT and CDR2 YNNKEL (reference sequence). V lost 0 bases and J 3 bases, leaving 8 bases between the germline ends. The CDR3 protein is CASSQEGGYYGYTF. The DNA of the CDR3 is TGTGCCAGCAGCCAAGAGGGAGGATACTATGGCTACACCTTC.

The CDR3 sequence: CASSVGGGQEYNEQFF. CDR3 nucleotide sequence: TGTGCCAGCAGCGTAGGAGGGGGACAGGAATACAATGAGCAGTTCTTC. This chain uses TRBV9 with TRBJ2-1, with 8 positions matching TRBD1. The J segment lost 4 bases and the V segment lost 0 bases, leaving 6 bases of the junction unmatched. CDR1 and CDR2 from the germline V gene are SGDLS and YYNGEE. The CDR3 loop spans 16 amino acids.